One and the same sample provided the 26 T cell receptor beta chains below, sequenced in a study of technical replicates of blood from a few donors. This table comes from immunoSEQ multiplex PCR, and its TCRdb copy is limited to in-frame clones, with some not included. Seen here are roughly 68,000 clones, roughly 92% observed once, and the top ten hold approximately 0.38%. The sample was T cells isolated from PBMCs. The receptor set was obtained from a human donor in good health.

The genes are TRBV5-1 and TRBJ1-4, with TRBD1 as a possible D gene (5 bases). Germline V gene data show CDR1 as SGHRS and CDR2 as YFSETQ. V was shortened by 0 bases and J by 5 bases, with 5 bases between the two germline ends. The CDR3 sequence is 13 residues long. CDR3 bases: TGCGCCAGCAGCTTGGCAGGGAATGAAAAACTGTTTTTT. The encoded protein is CASSLAGNEKLFF.

This clone was seen only a few times. The chain has TRBV5-5 and TRBJ2-7; 7 bases fit TRBD1. This CDR3 is built from 15 residues. Trimming cost V 5 bases and J 2 bases; bases outside gene matches: 10. Germline V gene lookup returns CDR1 SGHKS and CDR2 YYEKEE (reference sequence). This chain's CDR3 is CASSLTRGKAYEQYF. The DNA for the CDR3 is TGTGCCAGCAGTTTGACCAGGGGGAAGGCCTACGAGCAGTACTTC.

The chain employs TRBV4-2 and TRBJ2-3; TRBD2 agrees at 12 bases. V trimming: 4 bases; J trimming: 1 base; junction bases outside the gene matches: 9. The CDR3 is 18 amino acids. Germline V CDR1 and CDR2: LGHNA, YNFKEQ. The CDR3 loop reads CASSPSLLAGGRTDTQYF. The CDR3, as DNA: TGTGCCAGCAGCCCCTCTCTCCTAGCGGGAGGGCGCACAGATACGCAGTATTTT.

The chain has TRBV19 and TRBJ1-1, with no clear D. This CDR3 is 13 amino acids long. Trimming shortened V by 6 bases and J by 1 base, and 9 bases separated the two germline ends. CDR1 and CDR2 (germline): LNHDA, SQIVND (reference sequence). The CDR3 spells CASRSLENTEAFF. The CDR3 bases are TGTGCCAGTAGATCTTTAGAGAACACTGAAGCTTTCTTT.

The rearrangement joins TRBV19 to TRBJ1-2; 8 bases line up with TRBD1. The CDR3 extends over 14 amino acids. J lost 7 bases, V lost 3 bases, and 7 bases had no gene match. Germline CDR1 reads LNHDA; CDR2 reads SQIVND (reference sequence). As DNA, the CDR3 is TGTGCCAGTAGTATGGACAGGGAGTTGCGTGGCTACACCTTC. Residues: CASSMDRELRGYTF. Full variable domain (rest looked up from reference TRBV19 and TRBJ1-2): DGGITQSPKYLFRKEGQNVTLSCEQNLNHDAMYWYRQDPGQGLRLIYYSQIVNDFQKGDIAEGYSVSREKKESFPLTVTSAQKNPTAFYLCASSMDRELRGYTFGSGTRLTVV.

The chain uses TRBV27 and TRBJ1-2, with 8 bases fitting TRBD1. V lost 8 bases and J lost 9; bases outside the gene matches: 14. This CDR3 is built from 14 residues. CDR1 and CDR2 from the germline V gene are MNHEY and SMNVEV (reference sequence). The CDR3 DNA is TGTGCCAGCGCTGGGACAGGCTTCTCTTCTCGCTACACCTTC. It codes for CASAGTGFSSRYTF.

The CDR3 region is CASSLTGGTDTQYF. CDR3 nucleotides: TGTGCCAGCAGCTTGACAGGGGGCACAGATACGCAGTATTTT. The chain links TRBV11-2 to TRBJ2-3; 8 bases agree with TRBD1. CDR3 length: 14 amino acids. Looked up from germline, CDR1 is SGHAT and CDR2 is FQNNGV. With V trimmed by 3 bases and J by 1 base, 0 bases remained unmatched.

The V call is TRBV5-3, the J call TRBJ2-7; unclear D gene. Being an ORF, TRBV5-3 has a function that is uncertain. This CDR3 is 15 amino acids long. V shed 5 bases and J shed 5 bases, with 20 bases lying between them. Here the CDR3 DNA reads TGTGCCAGAAGAACGTTTATCCGCCCGGTCAACGAGCAGTACTTC. Its protein product is CARRTFIRPVNEQYF.

This clone was detected only once. The genes are TRBV27 and TRBJ2-7, with 8 bases aligning to TRBD1. The germline V gene has CDR1 MNHEY and CDR2 SMNVEV (reference sequence). The CDR3 covers 15 residues. After removal of 0 bases from V and 3 bases from J, the junction contained 4 bases not matched to a gene. CDR3 amino acids: CASSLSYGQGYEQYF. The CDR3 nucleotides are TGTGCCAGCAGTTTATCGTATGGACAGGGCTACGAGCAGTACTTC.

The chain employs TRBV10-3 and TRBJ2-2; 14 bases are a match to TRBD2. Looked up from germline, CDR1 is ENHRY and CDR2 is SYGVKD. This CDR3 contains 17 residues. Unmatched junction bases numbered 7, after V lost 2 bases and J lost 8 bases. This CDR3 reads CAISELPGLAGEGELFF. CDR3 nucleotide sequence: TGTGCCATCAGTGAGCTACCGGGACTAGCGGGAGAAGGGGAGCTGTTTTTT.

The chain carries TRBV15 and TRBJ2-5, with D perhaps matching TRBD2 (6 bases). This CDR3 is 15 amino acids long. With 1 base removed from V and 5 bases from J, the gap between germline ends came to 14 bases. Germline-derived CDR1 and CDR2 are LNHNV and YYDKDF (reference sequence). CDR3 sequence reads: CATSRGTGVGETQYF. In DNA, the CDR3 is TGTGCCACCAGCAGAGGAACGGGAGTAGGGGAGACCCAGTACTTC.

This sequence joins TRBV19 and TRBJ2-7; perhaps TRBD2 as D (6 bases). Trimming stripped 1 base from V and 6 bases from J, with 10 bases between. There are 13 residues in the CDR3. Germline CDR1 reads LNHDA; CDR2 reads SQIVND (reference sequence). CDR3 sequence reads: CASSIGRAGEQYF. The CDR3 DNA is TGTGCCAGTAGTATAGGGAGGGCTGGCGAGCAGTACTTC.

The chain recombines TRBV2 with TRBJ1-1; 10 bases map to TRBD1. Germline V gene lookup returns CDR1 SNHLY and CDR2 FYNNEI. The CDR3 length is 14 residues. J gave up 5 bases and V 6 bases, and 6 bases lay outside the gene matches. This CDR3 is CASRTDRGYTEAFF. CDR3 DNA: TGTGCCAGCAGGACGGACAGGGGGTATACTGAAGCTTTCTTT.

The CDR3 protein is CATSRSVAGGSETQYF. CDR3 nucleotide sequence: TGTGCCACCAGCAGGTCAGTAGCGGGAGGAAGTGAGACCCAGTACTTC. The rearrangement joins TRBV15 to TRBJ2-5; 10 nucleotides align to TRBD2. Germline loops: CDR1 LNHNV, CDR2 YYDKDF (reference sequence). This CDR3 is 16 amino acids long. The V and J ends lost 3 bases and 5 bases, in that order; junction bases with no gene match: 9.

The chain couples TRBV4-1 to TRBJ1-3; D may be TRBD1 (6 bases). Germline-derived CDR1 and CDR2 are MGHRA and YSYEKL. The germline V and J ends were trimmed by 1 base and 4 bases, with 23 bases remaining between them. The CDR3 is made up of 19 amino acids. The CDR3 reads CASSQGQFRQAWKGNTIYF. CDR3 DNA sequence: TGCGCCAGCAGCCAAGGGCAGTTTCGACAGGCGTGGAAAGGAAACACCATATATTTT.

The genes are TRBV29-1 and TRBJ1-1; no clear D gene. The CDR3 has 11 amino acids. V was shortened by 7 bases and J by 5 bases, with 11 bases between the two germline ends. The V gene's germline CDR1 is SQVTM and CDR2 ANQGSEA. The CDR3 nucleotides read TGCAGCGCATTTGTCATGACTGAAGCTTTCTTT. It codes for CSAFVMTEAFF. Together with reference TRBV29-1 and TRBJ1-1, the CDR3 gives the full variable domain: SAVISQKPSRDICQRGTSLTIQCQVDSQVTMMFWYRQQPGQSLTLIATANQGSEATYESGFVIDKFPISRPNLTFSTLTVSNMSPEDSSIYLCSAFVMTEAFFGQGTRLTVV.

This chain connects TRBV11-3 to TRBJ2-1; TRBD1 matches 7 bases. CDR3 length equals 13 residues. J gave up 9 bases and V 2 bases, and 4 bases lay outside the gene matches. Germline CDR1 SGHNT, CDR2 YENEEA. The CDR3 is CASSLQGETEQFF. In nucleotides, the CDR3 is TGTGCCAGCAGCTTACAGGGGGAGACTGAGCAGTTCTTC.

This chain connects TRBV6-5 to TRBJ2-2; TRBD1 is a possible D gene (5 bases). This CDR3 contains 13 residues. Germline V gene data show CDR1 as MNHEY and CDR2 as SVGAGI. Trimming took off 4 bases at V and 5 bases at J, with 8 bases between the two ends. The CDR3 loop reads CASSWTLTGELFF. DNA for the CDR3: TGTGCCAGCAGTTGGACATTGACCGGGGAGCTGTTTTTT.

This chain joins TRBV6-5 and TRBJ1-5; D perhaps matches TRBD1 (6 bases). Per the germline V gene, CDR1 is MNHEY and CDR2 is SVGAGI. This CDR3 is built from 14 residues. V was trimmed by 5 bases and J by 6 bases, leaving 14 bases between them. The CDR3 loop reads CASSTYLQGQPQHF. The CDR3 nucleotides are TGTGCCAGCAGTACTTACCTACAGGGTCAGCCCCAGCATTTT.

The chain joins TRBV27 to TRBJ2-3, with 9 bases that match TRBD2. This CDR3 comprises 13 residues. Unmatched junction bases numbered 5, after V lost 7 bases and J lost 6 bases. Germline CDR1 MNHEY, CDR2 SMNVEV (reference sequence). The CDR3 is CASTGLARDTQYF. DNA of the CDR3: TGTGCCAGCACTGGACTAGCGAGGGATACGCAGTATTTT.

This rearrangement joins TRBV14 to TRBJ1-4, with D perhaps TRBD1 (6 bases). Trimming took 4 bases from V and 4 from J, leaving 13 bases between them. The germline gives CDR1 SGHDN, CDR2 FVKESK. This CDR3 is built from 15 residues. Here the CDR3 reads CASSLQGGLNEKLFF. In DNA, the CDR3 is TGTGCCAGCAGCCTTCAAGGGGGTCTTAATGAAAAACTGTTTTTT.

The chain uses TRBV29-1 and TRBJ2-2; tentative D call: TRBD1 (5 bases). Germline lookup yields CDR1 SQVTM and CDR2 ANQGSEA. Deletions cut 2 bases from V and 5 bases from J, with 12 bases between. This CDR3 region has 14 residues. This chain's CDR3 is CSVEQGRGTGELFF. DNA of the CDR3: TGCAGCGTTGAACAGGGAAGAGGTACCGGGGAGCTGTTTTTT.

The chain is built from TRBV7-9 and TRBJ2-2, with 10 bases matching TRBD1. The CDR3 is 16 amino acids. Trimming cost V 1 base and J 3 bases; bases outside gene matches: 2. The V gene's germline CDR1 is SEHNR and CDR2 FQNEAQ (reference sequence). CDR3 in amino acids: CASSLVGQGDTGELFF. In nucleotides, the CDR3 is TGTGCCAGCAGCTTAGTAGGACAGGGGGACACCGGGGAGCTGTTTTTT.

This clone was seen only once. The chain has TRBV13 and TRBJ1-5, with D unresolved. Trimming cost V 5 bases and J 6 bases, with 17 bases left between them. The CDR3 runs to 15 residues. CDR1 PRHDT and CDR2 FYEKMQ come from the germline V gene (reference sequence). CDR3 sequence reads: CASSERLSGVQPQHF. CDR3 DNA sequence: TGTGCCAGCAGCGAACGACTATCTGGGGTTCAGCCCCAGCATTTT.

The chain combines TRBV6-1 with TRBJ2-1, with TRBD2 matching over 8 bases. The CDR3 consists of 14 residues. The germline V gene has CDR1 MNHNS and CDR2 SASEGT. V shed 6 bases and J 9 bases; nucleotides not matched to a gene: 10. The CDR3 DNA reads as TGTGCCAGCAGGACAAGCGGGAGTTGGGCTGAGCAGTTCTTC. This translates into CASRTSGSWAEQFF.

V gene TRBV6-5 combines with J gene TRBJ2-1, with 12 bases aligning to TRBD2. Per germline, CDR1 MNHEY and CDR2 SVGAGI. This CDR3 has 13 amino acids. Trimming removed 9 bases from V and 5 bases from J; junction bases left unmatched: 2. CDR3: CARTSGSNNEQFF. For the CDR3, the DNA is TGTGCCAGGACTAGCGGGAGCAACAATGAGCAGTTCTTC.